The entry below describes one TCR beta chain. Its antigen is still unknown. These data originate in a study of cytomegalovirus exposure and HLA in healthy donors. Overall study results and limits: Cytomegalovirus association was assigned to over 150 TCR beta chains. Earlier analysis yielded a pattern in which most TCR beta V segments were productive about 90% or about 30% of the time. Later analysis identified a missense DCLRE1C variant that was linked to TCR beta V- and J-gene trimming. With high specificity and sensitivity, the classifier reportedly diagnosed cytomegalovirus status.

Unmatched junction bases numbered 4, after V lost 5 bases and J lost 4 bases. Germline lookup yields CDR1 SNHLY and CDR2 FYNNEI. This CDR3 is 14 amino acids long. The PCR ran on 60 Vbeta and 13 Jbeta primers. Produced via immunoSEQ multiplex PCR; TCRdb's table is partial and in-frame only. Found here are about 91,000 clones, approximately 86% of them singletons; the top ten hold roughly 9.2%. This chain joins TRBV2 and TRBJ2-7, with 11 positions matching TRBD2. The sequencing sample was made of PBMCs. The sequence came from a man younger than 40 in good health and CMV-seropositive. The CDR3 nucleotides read TGTGCCAGCAGTACTAGCGGGAGTTCATACGAGCAGTACTTC. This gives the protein CASSTSGSSYEQYF.